Presented here are 2 T cell receptor beta chains from one specimen sequenced in a study of identical twins. A single record per CDR3 protein comes from TCRdb applying MiXCR to the 5' RACE reads. The table lists about 340,000 distinct CDR3 sequences, over 9% of them singletons. The same sample was also used in a study of yellow fever vaccine responses in identical twins.

Sequencing used CD8+ T cells sorted from blood. The source is a young woman in good health.

The rearrangement uses TRBV20-1 and TRBJ2-7, with a possible D match to TRBD2 (5 bases). Germline-derived CDR1 and CDR2 are DFQATT and SNEGSKA (reference sequence). V gave up 3 bases and J gave up 0 bases, with 9 bases separating them. The CDR3 contains 13 residues. CDR3: CSARRTDSYEQYF. Written as DNA, the CDR3 is TGCAGTGCTAGGAGGACTGACTCCTACGAGCAGTACTTC.

This chain connects TRBV4-1 to TRBJ1-3; a weak D match, TRBD1 (5 bases). The germline V and J ends were trimmed by 8 bases and 0 bases, with 11 bases remaining between them. This CDR3 comprises 14 residues. Germline lookup yields CDR1 MGHRA and CDR2 YSYEKL. In DNA form, the CDR3 reads TGCGCCAGCGGGACCCTAATCTCTGGAAACACCATATATTTT. Its protein is CASGTLISGNTIYF.